This T cell receptor beta chain was captured by sequencing in a study of cytomegalovirus exposure and HLA in healthy donors. In the study overall: The approximately 120 million unique TCR beta sequences, from 150 million to 200 million T cells, were found by an earlier analysis.

This clone was recorded a few times. CDR1 is SEHNR, CDR2 FQNEAQ, per germline (reference sequence). CDR3 size: 12 residues. Between the trimmed V and J ends, which lost 5 bases and 15 bases, there was a span of 17 bases. Amplification used 60 Vbeta primers and 13 Jbeta primers. Produced via immunoSEQ multiplex PCR; TCRdb's table is partial and in-frame only. Of 150,000 to 200,000 clones in the sample, around 75% were seen once. The chain is built from TRBV7-9 and TRBJ2-1; D is perhaps TRBD1 (6 bases). The receptor's source is a young man in good health and CMV-seropositive. The specimen sequenced was PBMCs. DNA for the CDR3: TGTGCCAGCAGCCAGGGGTTTGGGAATTGGTTCTTC. Translating gives CASSQGFGNWFF.